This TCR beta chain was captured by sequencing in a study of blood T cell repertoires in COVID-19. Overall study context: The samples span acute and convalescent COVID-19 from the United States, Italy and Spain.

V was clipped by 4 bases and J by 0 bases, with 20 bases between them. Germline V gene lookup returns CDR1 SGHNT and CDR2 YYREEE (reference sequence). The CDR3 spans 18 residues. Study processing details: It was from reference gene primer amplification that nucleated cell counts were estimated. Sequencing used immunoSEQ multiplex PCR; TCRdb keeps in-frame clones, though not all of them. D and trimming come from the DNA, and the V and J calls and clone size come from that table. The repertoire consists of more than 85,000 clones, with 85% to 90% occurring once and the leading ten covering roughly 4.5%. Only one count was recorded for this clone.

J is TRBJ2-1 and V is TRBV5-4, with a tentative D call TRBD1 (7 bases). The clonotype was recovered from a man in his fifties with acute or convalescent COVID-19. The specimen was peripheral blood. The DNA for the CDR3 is TGTGCCAGCAGCCTCACCAGGGGGGCGGGAAGCTCCTACAATGAGCAGTTCTTC. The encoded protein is CASSLTRGAGSSYNEQFF.